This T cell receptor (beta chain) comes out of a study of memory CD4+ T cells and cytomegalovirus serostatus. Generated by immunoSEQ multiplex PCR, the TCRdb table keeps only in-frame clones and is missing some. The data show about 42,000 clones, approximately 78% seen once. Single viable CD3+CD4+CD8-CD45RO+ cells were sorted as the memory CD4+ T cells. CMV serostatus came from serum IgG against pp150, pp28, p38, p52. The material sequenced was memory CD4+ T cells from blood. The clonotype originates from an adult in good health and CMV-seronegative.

CDR3 loop: CASSFAKAGGTDTQYF. CDR3 coding DNA: TGTGCCAGCAGTTTTGCAAAAGCGGGGGGCACAGATACGCAGTATTTT. This rearrangement joins TRBV28 to TRBJ2-3, with TRBD2 identical over 8 bases. CDR1 and CDR2 (germline): MDHEN, SYDVKM. The CDR3 has 16 amino acids. V gave up 3 bases and J gave up 1 base; unmatched junction bases: 6.